The clone carrying this TCR beta chain was seen only a few times. Germline V gives CDR1 ENHRY, CDR2 SYGVKD. J was trimmed by 9 bases and V by 3 bases; bases with no gene match: 9. This CDR3 contains 16 residues. It was with a sample-barcoded 5' primer and a J-beta primer mix that a second PCR of roughly 7 to 11 cycles was run. In TCRdb, the 5' RACE reads were re-called with MiXCR into one record per CDR3 protein. The top ten clones hold over 10% of a sample with approximately 800,000 distinct CDR3 sequences, roughly 40% of them seen once. The entry originates in a study of blood T cells in healthy people across ages.

The clonotype was recovered from a young man in good health. The V and J genes are TRBV10-3 and TRBJ2-1; 12 bases line up with TRBD2. The sample comprised blood. The CDR3, as DNA: TGTGCCATCAGTGATTTGAAAGGACTAGCGGGGCTTGAGCAGTTCTTC. This encodes CAISDLKGLAGLEQFF.